These 22 T cell receptor beta chains originate from one sample sequenced in a study of T cell responses to AZD1222 COVID-19 vaccine. Using immunoSEQ multiplex PCR, the repertoire was profiled, and TCRdb retains in-frame clones only, with some absent. The profile shows under 150,000 clones, around 93% of them singletons. This specimen consisted of peripheral blood, obtained on day 0 of AZD1222 vaccination. These receptors all come from an adult in good health.

The rearrangement uses TRBV11-2 and TRBJ2-1, with 7 bases aligning to TRBD1. This CDR3 has 16 residues. CDR1 and CDR2 (germline): SGHAT, FQNNGV. V dropped 4 bases and J dropped 8; count of bases not matched to a gene: 14. CDR3 sequence: CASSSIGGMALHEQFF. CDR3 coding DNA: TGTGCCAGCAGCTCAATAGGGGGCATGGCGCTGCATGAGCAGTTCTTC.

The chain links TRBV11-3 to TRBJ2-2; D not certain. From germline, CDR1 is SGHNT and CDR2 YENEEA. The CDR3 length is 15 residues. V was trimmed by 2 bases and J by 6 bases, leaving 13 bases between them. The CDR3 DNA is TGTGCCAGCAGCTTAATCTGGGGTGGGGCCGGGGAGCTGTTTTTT. This translates into CASSLIWGGAGELFF.

The chain is built from TRBV6-5 and TRBJ2-7; D uncertain. Trimming shortened V by 4 bases and J by 3 bases, and 1 base separated the two germline ends. There are 10 residues in the CDR3. Germline V gene data show CDR1 as MNHEY and CDR2 as SVGAGI. The CDR3 nucleotides are TGTGCCAGCAGTTTCTACGAGCAGTACTTC. Translating it yields CASSFYEQYF.

This chain uses TRBV13 with TRBJ2-1; 8 bases agree with TRBD2. CDR3 length: 15 residues. Germline V gene sequence: CDR1 PRHDT, CDR2 FYEKMQ (reference sequence). V dropped 5 bases and J dropped 5; count of bases not matched to a gene: 8. Here the CDR3 DNA reads TGTGCCAGCAGCGAACGGGGGGGTATAAACAATGAGCAGTTCTTC. Translating it yields CASSERGGINNEQFF.

The sample holds one count of this clone. This chain connects TRBV27 to TRBJ1-2, with unresolved D. Germline assignment: CDR1 MNHEY and CDR2 SMNVEV (reference sequence). The CDR3 has 12 residues. V gave up 10 bases and J gave up 8 bases, with 17 bases separating them. Here the CDR3 DNA reads TGTGCCACCCACGGGTTCTCAGGCGGCTACACCTTC. This sequence encodes CATHGFSGGYTF.

The chain has TRBV27 and TRBJ2-7, with D possibly being TRBD2 (6 bases). The germline V and J ends were trimmed by 3 bases and 6 bases, with 12 bases remaining between them. CDR1 is MNHEY, CDR2 SMNVEV, per germline (reference sequence). The CDR3 spans 13 residues. The CDR3 is CASSLGGISEQYF. The CDR3 DNA follows: TGTGCCAGCAGTTTGGGGGGAATTAGCGAGCAGTACTTC.

The CDR3 protein is CASGVAGGPNTEAFF. For the CDR3, the DNA is TGTGCCAGCGGGGTGGCGGGGGGGCCGAACACTGAAGCTTTCTTT. This sequence joins TRBV6-5 and TRBJ1-1; a possible D gene is TRBD1 (6 bases). Trimming stripped 8 bases from V and 1 base from J, with 17 bases between. The CDR3 totals 15 residues. Germline V CDR1 and CDR2: MNHEY, SVGAGI.

This clone has just a few counts. The V gene is TRBV27, the J gene TRBJ1-1; D unclear. This CDR3 has 13 residues. The V gene lost 5 bases and the J gene lost 1 base, with 8 bases spanning the gap. Germline V gene data show CDR1 as MNHEY and CDR2 as SMNVEV (reference sequence). CDR3 nucleotides: TGTGCCAGCAGTCCGGCCCCGAACACTGAAGCTTTCTTT. This codes for CASSPAPNTEAFF.

The CDR3 DNA follows: TGTGCCAGCAGTGAAGTTGGCACCCAGGAGCCCCAGCATTTT. Translation gives CASSEVGTQEPQHF. This chain connects TRBV2 to TRBJ1-5; D gene uncertain. This CDR3 has 14 residues. The V gene lost 1 base and the J gene lost 8 bases, with 12 bases spanning the gap. Germline V gene lookup returns CDR1 SNHLY and CDR2 FYNNEI.

The J gene is TRBJ1-2, the V gene TRBV19; 9 bases match TRBD1. Trimming at V came to 2 bases and at J to 8 bases, leaving 6 bases not matched to a gene. Germline lookup yields CDR1 LNHDA and CDR2 SQIVND (reference sequence). This CDR3 has 14 amino acids. This chain's CDR3 is CASSITGGSGGYTF. CDR3 in DNA: TGTGCCAGTAGTATAACAGGGGGCAGCGGAGGCTACACCTTC.

This chain connects TRBV19 to TRBJ2-7; 9 bases match TRBD2. The length of the CDR3 is 15 residues. In germline, CDR1 is LNHDA, CDR2 SQIVND (reference sequence). The V gene end was trimmed by 5 bases and the J gene end by 7 bases; junction bases not matched to a gene: 12. The CDR3 DNA reads TGTGCCAGTAGTCCCGTAGCGGGAGCGGTTGGGGAGCAGTACTTC. Protein product: CASSPVAGAVGEQYF. The full variable domain, its missing parts supplied by reference TRBV19 and TRBJ2-7, is DGGITQSPKYLFRKEGQNVTLSCEQNLNHDAMYWYRQDPGQGLRLIYYSQIVNDFQKGDIAEGYSVSREKKESFPLTVTSAQKNPTAFYLCASSPVAGAVGEQYFGPGTRLTVT.

The chain links TRBV6-2 or TRBV6-3 to TRBJ2-1; 7 nucleotides match TRBD1. In germline, CDR1 is MNHEY, CDR2 SVGEGT. CDR3 length: 18 amino acids. Trimming removed 5 bases from V and 6 bases from J; junction bases left unmatched: 19. CDR3 bases: TGTGCCAGCAGTCCATCACTATTTCGGGACAGCACTCGCAATGAGCAGTTCTTC. Amino acids: CASSPSLFRDSTRNEQFF.

The CDR3 protein is CASSQLKYEQYF. As DNA, the CDR3 is TGTGCCAGCAGTCAACTAAAATACGAGCAGTACTTC. J is TRBJ2-7 and V is TRBV6-6, with D unresolved. V was trimmed by 5 bases and J by 4 bases, leaving 9 bases between them. CDR3 length equals 12 residues. The germline gives CDR1 MNHNY, CDR2 SVGAGI (reference sequence).

The chain recombines TRBV4-2 with TRBJ2-3; D ambiguous. Trimming cost V 4 bases and J 1 base, with 9 bases left between them. CDR3 size: 14 residues. Germline values: CDR1 LGHNA, CDR2 YNFKEQ. In nucleotides, the CDR3 is TGTGCCAGCAGCCTCAAAATTGGCACAGATACGCAGTATTTT. Translated, it gives CASSLKIGTDTQYF.

This chain uses TRBV4-1 with TRBJ2-1; D is possibly TRBD2 (5 bases). V was shortened by 1 base and J by 0 bases, with 7 bases between the two germline ends. The CDR3 totals 15 residues. Germline CDR1 reads MGHRA; CDR2 reads YSYEKL. The CDR3 DNA sequence: TGCGCCAGCAGCCAAGGAAGCGGCTCCTACAATGAGCAGTTCTTC. Translating it yields CASSQGSGSYNEQFF.

The rearrangement uses TRBV19 and TRBJ2-1; 11 nucleotides match TRBD2. V gave up 5 bases and J gave up 12 bases; unmatched junction bases: 12. CDR3 length: 15 amino acids. Germline lookup yields CDR1 LNHDA and CDR2 SQIVND (reference sequence). For the CDR3, the DNA is TGTGCCAGTAGTCCCGGGACTAGCGGCCTCCAGGGGCAGTTCTTC. It translates to CASSPGTSGLQGQFF.

This chain links TRBV5-4 with TRBJ1-1, with 10 nucleotides matching TRBD1. The CDR3 covers 16 residues. CDR1 and CDR2 (germline): SGHNT, YYREEE (reference sequence). The ends lost 4 bases at V and 6 bases at J; junction bases unmatched: 12. The CDR3 DNA is TGTGCCAGCAGCCCCCCGGGACAGGGGACGGACGCTGAAGCTTTCTTT. Translation gives CASSPPGQGTDAEAFF.

The chain joins TRBV10-3 to TRBJ2-7; D ambiguous. Germline lookup yields CDR1 ENHRY and CDR2 SYGVKD. The CDR3 totals 13 residues. V was cut by 7 bases and J by 1 base, with 11 bases left in between. CDR3: CAINNSPSYEQYF. The CDR3 DNA follows: TGTGCCATCAATAACAGTCCTTCCTACGAGCAGTACTTC.

The chain links TRBV5-1 to TRBJ1-6; tentatively, D is TRBD1 (6 bases). The CDR3 spans 13 residues. The V end was cut by 4 bases, the J end by 8 bases, with 10 bases between. Germline V gives CDR1 SGHRS, CDR2 YFSETQ. This chain's CDR3 is CASSNQGYSPLHF. CDR3 in DNA: TGCGCCAGCAGCAATCAGGGGTATTCACCCCTCCACTTT.

This clone was counted a single time. The chain uses TRBV19 and TRBJ1-1; D gene unclear. Germline assignment: CDR1 LNHDA and CDR2 SQIVND (reference sequence). V dropped 5 bases and J dropped 7 bases, with 5 bases sitting between them. The CDR3 sequence is 10 residues long. The CDR3 nucleotides are TGTGCCAGTAGTCGAGGTGAAGCTTTCTTT. This encodes CASSRGEAFF.

The chain links TRBV28 to TRBJ1-1; D ambiguous. Trimming left V 6 bases short and J 6 bases short, with 8 bases between. The CDR3 loop spans 11 amino acids. Germline assignment: CDR1 MDHEN and CDR2 SYDVKM. The CDR3 region has the DNA TGTGCCAGCAGCCGGTGGTCTGAAGCTTTCTTT. It yields the protein CASSRWSEAFF.

The chain joins TRBV10-1 to TRBJ1-2; 8 bases agree with TRBD1. Germline V gives CDR1 WNHNN, CDR2 SYGVQD (reference sequence). The length of the CDR3 is 13 residues. Trimming at V came to 6 bases and at J to 8 bases, leaving 8 bases not matched to a gene. As DNA, the CDR3 is TGCGCCAGCAGCTCGGACAGGGTTAGGGGCTACACCTTC. Translated: CASSSDRVRGYTF.